The clone carrying this T cell receptor (beta chain) was seen once. Its target is unknown. The sample holds other DNA sequences that translate to the same CDR3. TCRdb's copy holds only in-frame clones and misses some; the assay was immunoSEQ multiplex PCR. The sample contains 950,000 to 1,100,000 clones, around 75% of which appear only once. This sample was included in a study of shared clonotypes between healthy human individuals. Study-wide context: Three CD4 naive, three CD4 memory, two CD8 naive and one CD8 memory plate were used per donor. Study-wide findings and caveats: In several donors, around 5% of naive CD4 clonotypes appeared in common. Deeper or shallower sequencing was expected to change how clonotypes are shared among donors. In having few donors, the study represented limited genetic and exposure-history diversity.

The length of the CDR3 is 17 residues. CDR1 is MDHEN, CDR2 SYDVKM, per germline. V lost 7 bases to trimming and J lost 4 bases; unmatched junction nucleotides: 15. This receptor was identified in a man aged 18-30 years in good health. The genes are TRBV28 and TRBJ1-5; 8 bases agree with TRBD1. What was sequenced was memory CD4+ T cells sorted from blood. Described subset: CD45RA-negative fraction. The CDR3 loop reads CASIKAKPGQANQPQHF. CDR3 DNA sequence: TGTGCCAGCATTAAGGCCAAACCGGGACAGGCTAATCAGCCCCAGCATTTT. Filled out from reference TRBV28 and TRBJ1-5, the complete variable domain reads DVKVTQSSRYLVKRTGEKVFLECVQDMDHENMFWYRQDPGLGLRLIYFSYDVKMKEKGDIPEGYSVSREKKERFSLILESASTNQTSMYLCASIKAKPGQANQPQHFGDGTRLSIL.